This T cell receptor beta chain was captured in a study of cytomegalovirus exposure and HLA in healthy donors. Study-level results: Using a false discovery rate of 0.05, a later analysis showed that 16,951 TCR beta sequences were associated with HLA alleles. According to a later analysis, donors in an Asian-associated ancestry cluster reportedly had fewer N-insertions than the approximately 730-donor mean. Within a later analysis, the majority of CMV-associated TCR beta chains appeared HLA-restricted.

PCR was performed using 60 Vbeta and 13 Jbeta primers. In the original processing: Unique TCR beta chains totaled around 86 million in a later count, with approximately 11 million of them shared. Only in-frame clones appear in the TCRdb table, and some are missing; sequencing was by immunoSEQ multiplex PCR. That table supplies the V and J calls and clone size; D and trimming were determined from the DNA. The sample records fewer than 150,000 clones, around three quarters being singletons. On this clone: Its cognate antigen is unknown.

V was shortened by 4 bases and J by 8 bases, with 11 bases between the two germline ends. This CDR3 contains 12 residues. CDR1 and CDR2 (germline): MDHEN, SYDVKM. The receptor was derived from a man aged 30 to 45 in good health and CMV-seronegative. Source material: PBMCs. The chain has TRBV28 and TRBJ1-2; the D is unclear. The CDR3 region has the DNA TGTGCCAGCAGTTCGCACAGTGACGGCTACACCTTC. Its translation is CASSSHSDGYTF.